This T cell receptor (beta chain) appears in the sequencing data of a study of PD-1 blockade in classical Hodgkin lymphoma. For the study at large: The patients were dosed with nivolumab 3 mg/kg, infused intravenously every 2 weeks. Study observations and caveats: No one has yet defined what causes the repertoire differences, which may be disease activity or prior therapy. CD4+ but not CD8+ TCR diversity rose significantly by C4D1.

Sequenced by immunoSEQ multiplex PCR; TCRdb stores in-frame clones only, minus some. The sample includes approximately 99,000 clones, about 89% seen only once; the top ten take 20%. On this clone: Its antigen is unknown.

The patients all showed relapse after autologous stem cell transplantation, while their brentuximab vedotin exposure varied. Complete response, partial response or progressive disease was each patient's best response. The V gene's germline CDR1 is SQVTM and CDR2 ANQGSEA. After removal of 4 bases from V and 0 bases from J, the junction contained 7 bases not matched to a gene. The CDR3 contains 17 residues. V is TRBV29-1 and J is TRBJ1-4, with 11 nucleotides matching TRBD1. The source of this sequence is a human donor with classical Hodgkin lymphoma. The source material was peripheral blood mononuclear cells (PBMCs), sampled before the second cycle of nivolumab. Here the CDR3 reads CSVGGQGGFATNEKLFF. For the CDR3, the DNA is TGCAGCGTTGGGGGACAGGGGGGTTTTGCAACTAATGAAAAACTGTTTTTT.